Below are 25 T cell receptor beta chains sequenced from a single sample in a study of Ad26.COV2.S vaccination and SARS-CoV-2 variants. Treatment denoted: roughly 18 received Ad26.COV2.S at low or high dose, single or two shots; 5 received placebo; per-sample allocation not given. Sampling took place 63 days after the first vaccine or placebo injection. TCRdb's table, derived via immunoSEQ multiplex PCR, lists solely in-frame clones and lacks some. The sample yields more than 300,000 clones, about 88% seen once. The source material was peripheral blood, sampled in a trial of Ad26.COV2.S vaccine versus placebo. These receptor sequences come from a person aged 18-60 years who received the Ad26.COV2.S COVID-19 vaccine or a placebo.

This chain connects TRBV9 to TRBJ1-1; possibly TRBD1 for D (6 bases). The CDR3 totals 14 residues. Trimming shortened V by 4 bases and J by 4 bases, and 14 bases separated the two germline ends. Germline V gives CDR1 SGDLS, CDR2 YYNGEE. CDR3 residues: CASSPRTVATEAFF. Here the CDR3 DNA reads TGTGCCAGCAGCCCCCGGACAGTGGCCACTGAAGCTTTCTTT.

The chain couples TRBV4-2 to TRBJ2-5; 9 bases are shared with TRBD1. After removal of 0 bases from V and 14 bases from J, the junction contained 7 bases not matched to a gene. Per germline, CDR1 LGHNA and CDR2 YNFKEQ. CDR3 length: 13 residues. CDR3 bases: TGTGCCAGCAGCCAAGATCGGACAGGGGAGATATACTTC. Amino acid sequence: CASSQDRTGEIYF.

J is TRBJ2-1 and V is TRBV11-2; weak D call: TRBD1 (6 bases). The CDR3 is 14 amino acids. Germline CDR1 is SGHAT and CDR2 is FQNNGV. V lost 7 bases to trimming and J lost 10 bases, with 20 bases between them. The CDR3, as DNA: TGTGCCAGCACCACACATTACCAGGGGCGGGAGCAGTTCTTC. Translated, it gives CASTTHYQGREQFF.

The J gene is TRBJ2-7, the V gene TRBV7-9; 13 bases are a match to TRBD2. J gave up 5 bases and V 7 bases, and 5 bases lay outside the gene matches. CDR1 SEHNR and CDR2 FQNEAQ come from the germline V gene (reference sequence). The CDR3 sequence is 14 residues long. The CDR3 here is CASTRLAGGDEQYF. CDR3 nucleotides: TGTGCCAGCACCAGACTAGCGGGAGGTGACGAGCAGTACTTC.

The chain carries TRBV9 and TRBJ2-7; maybe TRBD1 (6 bases). The CDR3 length is 13 residues. The V and J ends lost 4 bases and 1 base respectively, with 9 bases between them. The V gene's germline CDR1 is SGDLS and CDR2 YYNGEE. The CDR3 protein is CASSPTGSYEQYF. DNA of the CDR3: TGTGCCAGCAGCCCCACAGGGTCCTACGAGCAGTACTTC.

V and J are TRBV28 and TRBJ2-1; maybe TRBD1 (6 bases). This CDR3 comprises 15 residues. Germline assignment: CDR1 MDHEN and CDR2 SYDVKM. V lost 4 bases to trimming and J lost 8 bases, with 18 bases between them. The CDR3 loop is CASSSPRGSKDEQFF. CDR3 sequence (DNA): TGTGCCAGCAGTTCCCCGAGGGGGAGTAAGGATGAGCAGTTCTTC.

J is TRBJ2-7 and V is TRBV7-6, with 10 bases aligning to TRBD1. The CDR3 loop spans 14 amino acids. After removal of 1 base from V and 9 bases from J, the junction contained 6 bases not matched to a gene. The germline CDR1 and CDR2 sequences are SGHVS and FNYEAQ. CDR3 sequence reads: CASSLEGGTGVQYF. The CDR3 coding sequence is TGTGCCAGCAGCTTAGAGGGCGGGACAGGGGTGCAGTACTTC.

The chain carries TRBV5-1 and TRBJ1-2, with a tentative D call TRBD1 (6 bases). Germline lookup yields CDR1 SGHRS and CDR2 YFSETQ. V shed 3 bases and J shed 4 bases, with 19 bases lying between them. The CDR3 is made up of 16 amino acids. The CDR3 reads CASSSVNRRTVYGYTF. Written as DNA, the CDR3 is TGCGCCAGCAGCTCCGTAAACAGACGGACAGTCTATGGCTACACCTTC. Drawing the rest from reference TRBV5-1 and TRBJ1-2, the complete variable domain is KAGVTQTPRYLIKTRGQQVTLSCSPISGHRSVSWYQQTPGQGLQFLFEYFSETQRNKGNFPGRFSGRQFSNSRSEMNVSTLELGDSALYLCASSSVNRRTVYGYTFGSGTRLTVV.

This chain links TRBV5-6 with TRBJ2-7; 12 bases agree with TRBD1. The CDR3 totals 15 residues. With 1 base clipped from V and 2 bases from J, the junction kept 1 base outside the gene matches. Germline loops: CDR1 SGHDT, CDR2 YYEEEE. CDR3 in amino acids: CASSLWDRGPYEQYF. CDR3 DNA sequence: TGTGCCAGCAGCTTGTGGGACAGGGGGCCCTACGAGCAGTACTTC.

This sequence joins TRBV4-3 and TRBJ2-3; D is possibly TRBD2 (7 bases). V lost 2 bases and J lost 6, with 9 bases in between. This CDR3 has 13 residues. Germline CDR1 is LGHNA and CDR2 is YSLEER. The CDR3 DNA follows: TGCGCCAGCAGCCAACGGGGGGCGGATACGCAGTATTTT. It is translated as CASSQRGADTQYF.

This chain links TRBV20-1 with TRBJ2-2; unclear D gene. The germline V gene encodes CDR1 DFQATT and CDR2 SNEGSKA (reference sequence). Trimming shortened V by 3 bases and J by 6 bases, and 17 bases separated the two germline ends. This CDR3 region has 15 residues. CDR3 nucleotide sequence: TGCAGTGCTAGTGGGCAGATCGGCGTAGCCGGGGAGCTGTTTTTT. This sequence encodes CSASGQIGVAGELFF.

This clone was counted between two and nine times. Other DNA sequences from this sample encode an identical CDR3 as well. This chain connects TRBV5-6 to TRBJ2-2; no clear D. V lost 4 bases, J lost 1 base, and 8 bases lay in between. Germline V gives CDR1 SGHDT, CDR2 YYEEEE. This CDR3 is built from 14 residues. Here the CDR3 DNA reads TGTGCCAGCAGCCCGACAAGGAACACCGGGGAGCTGTTTTTT. Protein: CASSPTRNTGELFF.

The rearrangement joins TRBV4-3 to TRBJ2-1, with D hard to call. In germline, CDR1 is LGHNA, CDR2 YSLEER. With 4 bases removed from V and 6 bases from J, the gap between germline ends came to 19 bases. This CDR3 is built from 16 residues. The CDR3 DNA sequence: TGCGCCAGCAGCCCCTTACTGGAGCAGAGTGGCAATGAGCAGTTCTTC. Residues: CASSPLLEQSGNEQFF.

The chain links TRBV5-1 to TRBJ2-2; D is unclear. This CDR3 region has 12 residues. V lost 6 bases and J lost 4, with 7 bases in between. CDR1 and CDR2 from the germline V gene are SGHRS and YFSETQ. CDR3 DNA: TGCGCCAGCACTGCCTTCACCGGGGAGCTGTTTTTT. This codes for CASTAFTGELFF.

The V and J genes are TRBV7-2 and TRBJ1-2, with D perhaps matching TRBD1 (5 bases). Trimming removed 5 bases at V and 0 bases at J, with 7 bases between. The CDR3 runs to 13 residues. Germline lookup yields CDR1 SGHTA and CDR2 FQGNSA. This chain's CDR3 is CASSSRANYGYTF. CDR3 sequence (DNA): TGTGCCAGCAGCAGCAGGGCTAACTATGGCTACACCTTC.

V gene TRBV11-1 combines with J gene TRBJ1-5; D is unresolved. V shed 1 base and J shed 4 bases, with 11 bases lying between them. This CDR3 region has 15 residues. Germline V gene lookup returns CDR1 SGHAT and CDR2 FQDESV (reference sequence). CDR3 coding DNA: TGTGCCAGCAGCTTAGGAATTGGGGAAAATCAGCCCCAGCATTTT. Translation gives CASSLGIGENQPQHF.

V gene TRBV7-9 combines with J gene TRBJ1-4; TRBD1 might be the D (6 bases). This CDR3 region has 17 residues. The V end was cut by 0 bases, the J end by 2 bases, with 13 bases between. From germline, CDR1 is SEHNR and CDR2 FQNEAQ (reference sequence). The CDR3 reads CASSLAVTTGTNEKLFF. CDR3 DNA: TGTGCCAGCAGCTTAGCAGTGACAACAGGGACTAATGAAAAACTGTTTTTT.

The V gene is TRBV7-6, the J gene TRBJ2-7; tentatively, D is TRBD2 (5 bases). V gave up 0 bases and J gave up 0 bases, with 9 bases separating them. The CDR3 totals 15 residues. Looked up from germline, CDR1 is SGHVS and CDR2 is FNYEAQ. Here the CDR3 reads CASSLARDLSYEQYF. CDR3 nucleotide sequence: TGTGCCAGCAGCTTAGCCCGGGATCTCTCCTACGAGCAGTACTTC. Combining the CDR3 with reference TRBV7-6 and TRBJ2-7 gives the whole variable domain GAGVSQSPRYKVTKRGQDVALRCDPISGHVSLYWYRQALGQGPEFLTYFNYEAQQDKSGLPNDRFSAERPEGSISTLTIQRTEQRDSAMYRCASSLARDLSYEQYFGPGTRLTVT.

The CDR3 region has the DNA TGTGCCAGCAGCCTAAGGGGCAGGGGGTATGTTCAGCCCCAGCATTTT. Amino acids: CASSLRGRGYVQPQHF. This sequence joins TRBV11-3 and TRBJ1-5; 7 bases are shared with TRBD1. Germline V lookup: CDR1 SGHNT, CDR2 YENEEA. Losses at the gene ends were 5 bases for V and 6 bases for J; bases not matched to a gene: 13. This CDR3 comprises 16 residues.

The chain uses TRBV6-2 or TRBV6-3 and TRBJ1-2; D call uncertain. The CDR3 runs to 16 residues. Germline V gene sequence: CDR1 MNHEY, CDR2 SVGEGT. The ends were cut back, 2 bases at V and 3 bases at J, with 16 bases in the middle. CDR3 in amino acids: CASSYTVASEDYGYTF. CDR3 nucleotides: TGTGCCAGCAGTTACACGGTGGCTTCGGAGGACTATGGCTACACCTTC.

The chain is built from TRBV7-3 and TRBJ2-7; 8 nucleotides agree with TRBD1. Germline CDR1 SGHTA, CDR2 FQGTGA. The CDR3 runs 15 residues. After removal of 5 bases from V and 5 bases from J, the junction contained 11 bases not matched to a gene. This chain's CDR3 is CASSVRDRSVNEQYF. Written as DNA, the CDR3 is TGTGCCAGCAGCGTCCGGGACAGGTCCGTGAACGAGCAGTACTTC.

This chain links TRBV5-1 with TRBJ1-3; D unclear. CDR3 length: 14 amino acids. The V end was cut by 3 bases, the J end by 10 bases, with 17 bases between. The germline V gene encodes CDR1 SGHRS and CDR2 YFSETQ. CDR3: CASSSPEGGRTIYF. The DNA of the CDR3 is TGCGCCAGCAGCTCCCCGGAGGGCGGGAGGACCATATATTTT.

This chain links TRBV6-2 or TRBV6-3 with TRBJ2-1; no firm D call. With 2 bases removed from V and 5 bases from J, the gap between germline ends came to 13 bases. The germline V gene encodes CDR1 MNHEY and CDR2 SVGEGT. The CDR3 has 15 amino acids. The CDR3 protein is CASSYHLPGNNEQFF. The CDR3 DNA sequence: TGTGCCAGCAGTTACCATCTGCCAGGAAACAATGAGCAGTTCTTC.

CDR3 in DNA: TGTGCCAGCAGCGTAGGAATAGATGAGCAGTTCTTC. This translates into CASSVGIDEQFF. This rearrangement joins TRBV9 to TRBJ2-1; no clear D gene. Germline loops: CDR1 SGDLS, CDR2 YYNGEE. The CDR3 spans 12 residues. V was pared by 0 bases and J by 8 bases, with 6 bases between. Filled out from reference TRBV9 and TRBJ2-1, the complete variable domain reads DSGVTQTPKHLITATGQRVTLRCSPRSGDLSVYWYQQSLDQGLQFLIQYYNGEERAKGNILERFSAQQFPDLHSELNLSSLELGDSALYFCASSVGIDEQFFGPGTRLTVL.

The V call is TRBV7-3, the J call TRBJ2-7; TRBD2 agrees at 11 bases. The CDR3 contains 18 residues. J lost 5 bases, V lost 1 base, and 13 bases had no gene match. Per the germline V gene, CDR1 is SGHTA and CDR2 is FQGTGA. This CDR3 reads CASSLIPTTSGVGNEQYF. In DNA, the CDR3 is TGTGCCAGCAGCTTAATCCCTACGACTAGCGGGGTGGGGAACGAGCAGTACTTC.